The count of the clone carrying this TCR beta chain is one. These data belong to a study of blood T cell repertoires in COVID-19. Trimming pared 8 bases from V and 4 bases from J, leaving 9 bases between. Germline CDR1 is MDHEN and CDR2 is SYDVKM. This CDR3 comprises 12 residues. The protocol was immunoSEQ multiplex PCR, while the TCRdb copy is restricted to in-frame clones and leaves out a portion. The sample lists 130,000 to 150,000 clones, approximately 83% occurring once. The TCR sequence derives from a man aged 45-60 years who had recovered from COVID-19. The material sequenced was PBMCs or T cells enriched from blood (not recorded which). The chain has TRBV28 and TRBJ2-1; D possibly corresponds to TRBD2 (6 bases). CDR3 residues: CASGGSYNEQFF. For the CDR3, the DNA is TGTGCCAGCGGGGGGTCTTACAATGAGCAGTTCTTC.